The entry below gives a single TCR beta chain sequence along with its context. Data came from immunoSEQ multiplex PCR; TCRdb stores just in-frame clones and leaves some out. Altogether over 250,000 clones are present, about nine tenths being singletons, with the ten largest covering roughly 1.6%. This record belongs to a study of blood T cell repertoires in COVID-19. V was clipped by 5 bases and J by 2 bases; unmatched bases: 9. The germline V gene has CDR1 LGHDT and CDR2 YNNKEL (reference sequence). The CDR3 has 16 amino acids. The TCR comes from a woman aged 40 to 50 who had recovered from COVID-19. What was sequenced was peripheral blood. The genes are TRBV3-1 (or the pseudogene TRBV3-2) and TRBJ1-3; 7 bases are a match to TRBD1. The CDR3 is CASSSADRAAGNTIYF. The DNA for the CDR3 is TGTGCCAGCAGCTCCGCCGACAGGGCGGCTGGAAACACCATATATTTT.